This TCR beta chain comes out of a study of blood T cell repertoires in COVID-19. As for the study in general: The origin of the acute and convalescent COVID-19 samples was the United States, Italy and Spain. PBMCs, B-cell-depleted T cells, or T cells were the source of the cDNA or gDNA that made up the material.

Per the study methods: Estimates of nucleated cell counts were drawn from the amplification of reference gene primers. Using immunoSEQ multiplex PCR, the repertoire was profiled, and TCRdb retains in-frame clones only, with some absent. Clonal size and the V and J genes are those of that table, whereas D and trimming came from the DNA. The sample contains roughly 220,000 clones, about 80% of which appear only once. Germline CDR1 SGHRS, CDR2 YFSETQ. V was pared by 3 bases and J by 8 bases, with 9 bases of the junction left unmatched. The CDR3 consists of 16 residues. The V gene is TRBV5-1, the J gene TRBJ2-1, with 12 bases fitting TRBD2. The source of this sequence is a man in his forties who had recovered from COVID-19. Sequenced material: PBMCs or T cells enriched from blood (not recorded which). Here the CDR3 DNA reads TGCGCCAGCAGCTGGTCTCTAGCGGGAGGGCCCGATGAGCAGTTCTTC. Its translation is CASSWSLAGGPDEQFF. The whole variable domain, filled in from reference TRBV5-1 and TRBJ2-1, reads KAGVTQTPRYLIKTRGQQVTLSCSPISGHRSVSWYQQTPGQGLQFLFEYFSETQRNKGNFPGRFSGRQFSNSRSEMNVSTLELGDSALYLCASSWSLAGGPDEQFFGPGTRLTVL.